Shown below are 5 T cell receptor beta chains from a single sample sequenced in a study of blood T cell repertoires in COVID-19. TCRdb's copy holds only in-frame clones and misses some; the assay was immunoSEQ multiplex PCR. The sample lists some 250,000 clones, 82% occurring once. The sequenced sample consisted of peripheral blood. The receptor set was obtained from a woman in her late teens or twenties with acute or convalescent COVID-19.

On this clone: Other DNA sequences in this specimen translate into the identical CDR3. The chain employs TRBV28 and TRBJ1-2, with D maybe TRBD1 (5 bases). CDR1 is MDHEN and CDR2 is SYDVKM in the germline V gene. V lost 3 bases to trimming and J lost 5 bases, with 7 bases between them. The CDR3 is 12 amino acids. CDR3 residues: CASSLGGYGYTF. The CDR3 bases are TGTGCCAGCAGTTTGGGGGGGTATGGCTACACCTTC.

This chain links TRBV5-1 with TRBJ2-7; perhaps TRBD2 as D (6 bases). With 0 bases removed from V and 0 bases from J, the gap between germline ends came to 10 bases. Germline CDR1 and CDR2: SGHRS and YFSETQ. The CDR3 length is 15 residues. The CDR3 coding sequence is TGCGCCAGCAGCTTGGTTGCCGGGAGCTCCTACGAGCAGTACTTC. Its translation is CASSLVAGSSYEQYF.

On this clone: Since the CDR3 does not end with the conserved phenylalanine or tryptophan, this likely comes from a read error. It is unclear where the CDR3 begins or ends on the DNA, so no DNA is shown, and the CDR3 is as TCRdb lists it. The chain combines TRBV21-1 with TRBJ1-6. TRBV21-1 has pseudogene status. Termini included, the CDR3 measures 13 amino acids. CDR3 residues: CASWIRPGFPRSI.

V is TRBV9 and J is TRBJ2-2, with D tentatively TRBD2 (6 bases). CDR1 is SGDLS, CDR2 YYNGEE, per germline. CDR3 size: 15 residues. The V end lost 0 bases, the J end lost 6 bases, and 12 bases lay between the germline ends. This chain's CDR3 is CASSVASSAAGELFF. In nucleotides, the CDR3 is TGTGCCAGCAGCGTAGCCTCTAGCGCCGCCGGGGAGCTGTTTTTT.

The chain recombines TRBV28 with TRBJ2-3, with 8 bases fitting TRBD2. The CDR3 spans 14 residues. After removal of 7 bases from V and 5 bases from J, the junction contained 8 bases not matched to a gene. Germline lookup yields CDR1 MDHEN and CDR2 SYDVKM. CDR3 DNA: TGTGCCAGCATCGCGGGGGGTTGGGGAGATACGCAGTATTTT. This encodes CASIAGGWGDTQYF.